The 29 T cell receptor beta chains below all came from one sample that was sequenced in a study of type 1 and type 2 diabetes patients (dated by TCRdb to between 2015 and 2016). Sequencing used an Illumina MiSeq. TCRbeta CDR3 amplification used genomic DNA from the sorted T cell subsets as template. Multiplex PCR with 30 forward and 13 reverse primers amplified the TCRbeta CDR3 region. TCRdb itself trimmed the public reads at Q25 with fastp, ran MiXCR and retained productive beta chains. Each entry is one CDR3 protein sequence, shown with its most common DNA and genes. Within this sample are 250,000 to 300,000 distinct CDR3 sequences, with 47% of them counted one time only. Of the sample, about an eighth falls within the top ten clones. Sequenced: peripheral blood mononuclear cells (PBMCs). The receptors shown here come from a young man with type 2 diabetes.

The chain links TRBV2 to TRBJ2-1, with 11 bases identical to TRBD2. Germline loops: CDR1 SNHLY, CDR2 FYNNEI. The CDR3 is made up of 17 amino acids. V gave up 4 bases and J gave up 3 bases; unmatched junction bases: 8. Written as DNA, the CDR3 is TGTGCCAGCAGTGCCTCTATAGCGGGAGGGCTCTACAATGAGCAGTTCTTC. This translates into CASSASIAGGLYNEQFF.

In this sample, this clonotype turned up a few times. The genes are TRBV15 and TRBJ2-2; 12 nucleotides agree with TRBD2. Trimming at V came to 5 bases and at J to 2 bases, leaving 3 bases not matched to a gene. Germline V CDR1 and CDR2: LNHNV, YYDKDF (reference sequence). This CDR3 has 16 residues. As DNA, the CDR3 is TGTGCCACCAGCCCGACTAGCGGGGGCAACACCGGGGAGCTGTTTTTT. Translation: CATSPTSGGNTGELFF.

A few counts support this clonotype. The CDR3 does not close with the conserved phenylalanine or tryptophan, likely indicating a read error. The chain carries TRBV20-1 and TRBJ2-7, with 8 bases lining up with TRBD2. The germline CDR1 and CDR2 sequences are DFQATT and SNEGSKA (reference sequence). The CDR3 length is 15 residues. The ends lost 7 bases at V and 0 bases at J; junction bases unmatched: 11. CDR3 loop: CSVWHGRVFSYEQYL. The DNA of the CDR3 is TGCAGTGTTTGGCACGGGAGGGTCTTCTCCTACGAGCAGTACCTC.

The J gene is TRBJ2-5, the V gene TRBV24-1; 11 bases are a match to TRBD1. Germline CDR1 reads KGHDR; CDR2 reads SFDVKD. CDR3 length: 15 amino acids. V dropped 4 bases and J dropped 3; count of bases not matched to a gene: 3. For the CDR3, the DNA is TGTGCCACCAGTGACAGGACAGGGGGCGAAGAGACCCAGTACTTC. Its protein product is CATSDRTGGEETQYF.

This clonotype was observed a handful of times. This chain connects TRBV20-1 to TRBJ2-1; possible D gene TRBD2, 6 bases. There are 18 residues in the CDR3. The germline V gene has CDR1 DFQATT and CDR2 SNEGSKA (reference sequence). V dropped 3 bases and J dropped 0 bases, with 21 bases sitting between them. CDR3 sequence (DNA): TGCAGTGCTAGTTGGTTAAGGACCGGGGGAAGCTCCTACAATGAGCAGTTCTTC. Translation: CSASWLRTGGSSYNEQFF.

This rearrangement joins TRBV20-1 to TRBJ1-5; D gene uncertain. Germline-derived CDR1 and CDR2 are DFQATT and SNEGSKA (reference sequence). This CDR3 has 15 amino acids. V lost 3 bases and J lost 2, with 14 bases in between. The DNA of the CDR3 is TGCAGTGCTAGCTGGGGTTTGAGTGGCAATCAGCCCCAGCATTTT. Translating it yields CSASWGLSGNQPQHF.

This clonotype turned up a few times. In DNA, the CDR3 is TGTGCCAGCAGTCGTCCCGGGGTGACCCAGTACTTC. Translated, it gives CASSRPGVTQYF. This chain joins TRBV14 and TRBJ2-5, with D possibly TRBD2 on 5 matching bases. Per germline, CDR1 SGHDN and CDR2 FVKESK. V lost 6 bases to trimming and J lost 7 bases, with 12 bases between them. The CDR3 is 12 residues long.

This rearrangement joins TRBV20-1 to TRBJ1-2; D gene unclear. Germline CDR1 and CDR2: DFQATT and SNEGSKA (reference sequence). This CDR3 spans 14 amino acids. Trimming cost V 6 bases and J 4 bases, with 18 bases left between them. CDR3: CSARTTGRGYGYTF. CDR3 nucleotide sequence: TGCAGTGCCCGAACCACCGGACGTGGCTATGGCTACACCTTC.

This sequence joins TRBV11-2 and TRBJ2-7, with D maybe TRBD2 (7 bases). Germline-derived CDR1 and CDR2 are SGHAT and FQNNGV. V gave up 1 base and J gave up 3 bases, with 13 bases separating them. The CDR3 is made up of 15 amino acids. For the CDR3, the DNA is TGTGCCAGCAGCTTAGGGGGCGGGGGCCTCTACGAGCAGTACTTC. Amino acid sequence: CASSLGGGGLYEQYF.

The chain joins TRBV24-1 to TRBJ2-5; the D is unclear. The ends were cut back, 4 bases at V and 5 bases at J, with 13 bases in the middle. The CDR3 is 14 amino acids. Germline-derived CDR1 and CDR2 are KGHDR and SFDVKD. The CDR3 is CATSDRIFGETQYF. The CDR3 coding sequence is TGTGCCACCAGTGACAGGATTTTTGGTGAGACCCAGTACTTC.

This clonotype was seen only a few times. This chain links TRBV7-8 with TRBJ1-1; D is ambiguous. Per the germline V gene, CDR1 is SGHVS and CDR2 is FQNEAQ. Trimming left V 1 base short and J 0 bases short, with 6 bases between. This CDR3 contains 14 residues. The CDR3 nucleotides are TGTGCCAGCAGCTTAGGCCGAATGAACACTGAAGCTTTCTTT. Protein product: CASSLGRMNTEAFF.

The V gene is TRBV20-1, the J gene TRBJ2-7, with 11 bases fitting TRBD2. CDR1 is DFQATT and CDR2 is SNEGSKA in the germline V gene (reference sequence). V lost 8 bases and J lost 3; bases outside the gene matches: 6. This CDR3 has 13 residues. The CDR3 DNA reads TGCAGTCTACCGGGACTAGCGGACTACGAGCAGTACTTC. Amino acid sequence: CSLPGLADYEQYF.

This clonotype turned up a few times. The chain carries TRBV10-3 and TRBJ1-6, with unresolved D. Germline V lookup: CDR1 ENHRY, CDR2 SYGVKD. The CDR3 is made up of 16 amino acids. The V end was cut by 4 bases, the J end by 5 bases, with 15 bases between. CDR3 sequence: CAISGSGRENNSPLHF. CDR3 in DNA: TGTGCCATCAGTGGGTCCGGGAGAGAGAATAATTCACCCCTCCACTTT.

This clonotype was seen only once. J is TRBJ1-2 and V is TRBV27, with D maybe TRBD1 (6 bases). Germline-derived CDR1 and CDR2 are MNHEY and SMNVEV (reference sequence). V shed 4 bases and J shed 4 bases, with 13 bases lying between them. This CDR3 has 14 amino acids. CDR3 bases: TGTGCCAGCAGTTCCCAGGGACAAGTCTATGGCTACACCTTC. Amino acid sequence: CASSSQGQVYGYTF.

This sequence joins TRBV7-6 and TRBJ1-5; 8 bases match TRBD1. After removal of 4 bases from V and 5 bases from J, the junction contained 7 bases not matched to a gene. In germline, CDR1 is SGHVS, CDR2 FNYEAQ. This CDR3 region has 15 residues. The CDR3 DNA follows: TGTGCCAGCAGCTCAACAGGGGGTGACGATCAGCCCCAGCATTTT. It yields the protein CASSSTGGDDQPQHF.

The table lists this clonotype with a few counts. The rearrangement uses TRBV6-5 and TRBJ2-7; TRBD1 aligns across 7 bases. V shed 6 bases, J shed 6 bases, and the junction held 5 bases outside the gene matches. CDR3 length: 12 amino acids. Germline-derived CDR1 and CDR2 are MNHEY and SVGAGI. The CDR3 here is CASSQTGLEQYF. The DNA for the CDR3 is TGTGCCAGCAGCCAGACAGGGCTCGAGCAGTACTTC.

The chain couples TRBV7-2 to TRBJ2-1; a possible D gene is TRBD2 (6 bases). The V end lost 9 bases, the J end lost 0 bases, and 15 bases lay between the germline ends. Germline V gene sequence: CDR1 SGHTA, CDR2 FQGNSA. The CDR3 is made up of 15 amino acids. CDR3 DNA sequence: TGTGCCAGTAGTCCCAGCGGGTACTCCTACAATGAGCAGTTCTTC. It is translated as CASSPSGYSYNEQFF.

The chain has TRBV2 and TRBJ2-1; D remains unclear. V lost 3 bases and J 9 bases, leaving 15 bases between the germline ends. In germline, CDR1 is SNHLY, CDR2 FYNNEI. The CDR3 contains 14 residues. The CDR3 here is CASSDGSEIGEQFF. The CDR3 DNA sequence: TGTGCCAGCAGTGATGGTTCCGAGATTGGTGAGCAGTTCTTC.

The V call is TRBV30, the J call TRBJ2-1; the D gene is possibly TRBD2 (5 bases). Germline CDR1 and CDR2: GTSNPN and SVGIG (reference sequence). CDR3 size: 13 residues. V gave up 3 bases and J gave up 4 bases, with 10 bases separating them. CDR3 nucleotide sequence: TGTGCCTGGAGGGACTCTGGTTACAATGAGCAGTTCTTC. Residues: CAWRDSGYNEQFF. The variable domain in full, with the rest retrieved from reference TRBV30 and TRBJ2-1, is SQTIHQWPATLVQPVGSPLSLECTVEGTSNPNLYWYRQAAGRGLQLLFYSVGIGQISSEVPQNLSASRPQDRQFILSSKKLLLSDSGFYLCAWRDSGYNEQFFGPGTRLTVL.

The chain carries TRBV19 and TRBJ1-1; weak D call: TRBD1 (5 bases). Germline lookup yields CDR1 LNHDA and CDR2 SQIVND (reference sequence). The CDR3 has 15 residues. V was trimmed by 3 bases and J by 5 bases, leaving 16 bases between them. The CDR3 coding sequence is TGTGCCAGTAGTATTGATGGGGCTAAGGGGACTGAAGCTTTCTTT. Translating it yields CASSIDGAKGTEAFF.

The sample holds a few counts of this clonotype. This rearrangement joins TRBV30 to TRBJ1-2; D gene uncertain. V was shortened by 5 bases and J by 2 bases, with 9 bases between the two germline ends. From germline, CDR1 is GTSNPN and CDR2 SVGIG (reference sequence). The CDR3 has 12 amino acids. CDR3 region: CAWGRVNYGYTF. Written as DNA, the CDR3 is TGTGCCTGGGGGAGGGTCAACTATGGCTACACCTTC.

This clonotype was picked up one time. The chain combines TRBV19 with TRBJ2-3; possibly TRBD2 for D (5 bases). This CDR3 is 14 amino acids long. Trimming stripped 5 bases from V and 2 bases from J, with 11 bases between. Germline V gene sequence: CDR1 LNHDA, CDR2 SQIVND (reference sequence). The CDR3 region has the DNA TGTGCCAGTAGTTCGTGGGAGATCACAGATACGCAGTATTTT. This sequence encodes CASSSWEITDTQYF.

This chain connects TRBV4-3 to TRBJ1-2, with D tentatively TRBD1 (5 bases). V lost 1 base and J lost 3, with 12 bases in between. The germline V gene encodes CDR1 LGHNA and CDR2 YSLEER. The CDR3 contains 15 residues. The CDR3 reads CASSQGAGWDYGYTF. CDR3 nucleotide sequence: TGCGCCAGCAGCCAAGGTGCAGGGTGGGACTATGGCTACACCTTC.

This clonotype was observed many times. The V and J genes are TRBV19 and TRBJ2-6, with D unclear. Germline V gene sequence: CDR1 LNHDA, CDR2 SQIVND (reference sequence). CDR3 length equals 16 residues. With 7 bases removed from V and 0 bases from J, the gap between germline ends came to 13 bases. As DNA, the CDR3 is TGTGCCAGTACCGTGGGCCCTCCCTCTGGGGCCAACGTCCTGACTTTC. As protein: CASTVGPPSGANVLTF.

The table lists this clonotype with a count of one. This chain connects TRBV7-2 to TRBJ2-1; D might be TRBD1 (6 bases). Trimming cost V 4 bases and J 2 bases, with 18 bases left between them. Germline CDR1 is SGHTA and CDR2 is FQGNSA. The CDR3 has 17 residues. The CDR3 is CASSWTETTGTYNEQFF. The DNA for the CDR3 is TGTGCCAGCAGCTGGACCGAGACAACAGGGACCTACAATGAGCAGTTCTTC.

There are a few counts of this clonotype. The chain combines TRBV6-1 with TRBJ2-3, with D uncertain. Trimming left V 5 bases short and J 2 bases short, with 11 bases between. This CDR3 is built from 14 residues. Germline lookup yields CDR1 MNHNS and CDR2 SASEGT. For the CDR3, the DNA is TGTGCCAGCAGTAAACAGAGAAACACAGATACGCAGTATTTT. It translates to CASSKQRNTDTQYF.

As to this clonotype: The junction shows a germline mismatch at one end, possibly a read error. The gene calls are TRBV3-1 and TRBJ1-5, with unresolved D. The CDR3 covers 12 residues. From germline, CDR1 is LGHDT and CDR2 YNNKEL (reference sequence). CDR3 in DNA: TGTGCCAGCAGCCATAGCAATCAGCTCCAGCATTTT. This translates into CASSHSNQLQHF.

This clonotype was seen a single time. This chain connects TRBV12-3 or TRBV12-4 to TRBJ1-2, with D possibly being TRBD1 (5 bases). Trimming took off 1 base at V and 2 bases at J, with 17 bases between the two ends. There are 17 residues in the CDR3. CDR3 in amino acids: CASSLVLEMGRNYGYTF. In nucleotides, the CDR3 is TGTGCCAGCAGTTTAGTCCTCGAAATGGGGCGCAACTATGGCTACACCTTC.

This chain joins TRBV20-1 and TRBJ2-5; the match to TRBD2 covers 13 bases. Germline V gene lookup returns CDR1 DFQATT and CDR2 SNEGSKA (reference sequence). Losses at the gene ends were 6 bases for V and 4 bases for J; bases not matched to a gene: 2. The CDR3 runs to 13 residues. CDR3 region: CSAGTSGIETQYF. DNA of the CDR3: TGCAGTGCCGGGACTAGCGGGATAGAGACCCAGTACTTC.